The 14 T cell receptor beta chains below all came from one sample that was sequenced in a study of T cell responses to AZD1222 COVID-19 vaccine. Some clones are missing from TCRdb's copy, which holds only in-frame ones; the method was immunoSEQ multiplex PCR. The sample consists of some 130,000 clones, approximately 91% of them appearing once. Sequences were derived from peripheral blood, sampled 28 days after the second AZD1222 dose. The source is an adult who received the AZD1222 COVID-19 vaccine.

This clone has a single count. The genes are TRBV6-1 and TRBJ1-1, with D hard to call. V was shortened by 3 bases and J by 10 bases, with 9 bases between the two germline ends. CDR1 is MNHNS and CDR2 is SASEGT in the germline V gene. This CDR3 spans 11 amino acids. CDR3 DNA sequence: TGTGCCAGCAGTGATCTCCGTCGAGCTTTCTTT. This sequence encodes CASSDLRRAFF.

The CDR3 spells CSVETVVSYEQYF. For the CDR3, the DNA is TGCAGCGTTGAAACGGTAGTCTCCTACGAGCAGTACTTC. This chain connects TRBV29-1 to TRBJ2-7; no clear D. CDR3 length: 13 amino acids. Trimming removed 2 bases from V and 0 bases from J, with 8 bases in between. In germline, CDR1 is SQVTM, CDR2 ANQGSEA.

The rearrangement uses TRBV27 and TRBJ1-4; a possible D gene is TRBD1 (6 bases). Germline V lookup: CDR1 MNHEY, CDR2 SMNVEV (reference sequence). CDR3 length equals 13 residues. V dropped 4 bases and J dropped 8 bases, with 11 bases sitting between them. Here the CDR3 DNA reads TGTGCCAGCAGTTACCGGACAGCCGAAAAACTGTTTTTT. Residues: CASSYRTAEKLFF.

This chain connects TRBV5-1 to TRBJ2-2, with 10 nucleotides matching TRBD1. CDR1 SGHRS and CDR2 YFSETQ come from the germline V gene. With 4 bases clipped from V and 5 bases from J, the junction kept 5 bases outside the gene matches. The CDR3 is 15 amino acids. The CDR3 reads CASSPGTGETGELFF. The CDR3 nucleotides are TGCGCCAGCAGCCCTGGGACAGGGGAAACCGGGGAGCTGTTTTTT.

This clone was seen only a few times. The genes are TRBV3-1 (or the pseudogene TRBV3-2) and TRBJ2-1, with D perhaps given as TRBD1 or TRBD2 (5 bases each). Germline assignment: CDR1 LGHDT and CDR2 YNNKEL (reference sequence). The CDR3 extends over 14 amino acids. Trimming stripped 2 bases from V and 6 bases from J, with 11 bases between. Here the CDR3 DNA reads TGTGCCAGCAGCCAATCCGGGACCATCAATGAGCAGTTCTTC. Protein sequence: CASSQSGTINEQFF.

This chain links TRBV9 with TRBJ1-1; perhaps TRBD1 as D (5 bases). The ends were cut back, 3 bases at V and 3 bases at J, with 12 bases in the middle. The CDR3 is made up of 14 amino acids. Germline loops: CDR1 SGDLS, CDR2 YYNGEE. CDR3 region: CASSAPGGYTEAFF. Here the CDR3 DNA reads TGTGCCAGCAGCGCCCCCGGGGGTTACACTGAAGCTTTCTTT.

The V and J genes are TRBV7-9 and TRBJ1-4, with no clear D. Germline CDR1 and CDR2: SEHNR and FQNEAQ (reference sequence). V dropped 1 base and J dropped 7 bases, with 22 bases sitting between them. The CDR3 totals 18 residues. This CDR3 reads CASSLEGVGPGSGEKLFF. In DNA, the CDR3 is TGTGCCAGCAGCTTAGAGGGAGTGGGTCCCGGCTCAGGTGAAAAACTGTTTTTT.

CDR3 region: CASSQRTSVVYNEQFF. The CDR3 DNA sequence: TGTGCCAGCAGCCAACGTACTAGCGTGGTCTACAATGAGCAGTTCTTC. This sequence joins TRBV3-1 (or the pseudogene TRBV3-2) and TRBJ2-1; 7 nucleotides match TRBD2. Germline V gene lookup returns CDR1 LGHDT and CDR2 YNNKEL (reference sequence). The CDR3 spans 16 residues. With V trimmed by 2 bases and J by 3 bases, 7 bases remained unmatched.

The chain couples TRBV2 to TRBJ1-1; TRBD1 aligns across 7 bases. Per germline, CDR1 SNHLY and CDR2 FYNNEI. The J segment lost 4 bases and the V segment lost 8 bases, leaving 10 bases of the junction unmatched. CDR3 length: 14 amino acids. CDR3 amino acids: CASLQDRAGTEAFF. The CDR3 DNA sequence: TGTGCCAGCCTTCAAGACAGGGCGGGCACTGAAGCTTTCTTT.

The genes are TRBV9 and TRBJ1-1, with TRBD1 as a possible D gene (6 bases). There are 16 residues in the CDR3. Deletions cut 4 bases from V and 3 bases from J, with 19 bases between. In germline, CDR1 is SGDLS, CDR2 YYNGEE. The CDR3 coding sequence is TGTGCCAGCAGCCTCGGGGGCATCCTGGGGGACACTGAAGCTTTCTTT. Amino acid sequence: CASSLGGILGDTEAFF.

V and J are TRBV6-5 and TRBJ1-1, with a possible D match to TRBD1 (6 bases). Germline V gives CDR1 MNHEY, CDR2 SVGAGI. Trimming removed 8 bases from V and 8 bases from J, with 15 bases in between. The CDR3 runs to 12 residues. The CDR3: CASSRGGREAFF. The CDR3 coding sequence is TGTGCCAGCTCCCGGGGGGGCCGAGAAGCTTTCTTT.

The DNA of the CDR3 is TGTGCCAGCAGCTTATCACTAGCGGCCTCCTACGAGCAGTACTTC. Translated, it gives CASSLSLAASYEQYF. This chain joins TRBV7-6 and TRBJ2-7; 8 bases match TRBD2. V lost 2 bases and J lost 0; bases outside the gene matches: 3. This CDR3 is 15 amino acids long. Germline CDR1 and CDR2: SGHVS and FNYEAQ.

V gene TRBV5-4 combines with J gene TRBJ1-3, with D maybe TRBD1 (6 bases). V gave up 3 bases and J gave up 0 bases, with 16 bases separating them. CDR1 and CDR2 (germline): SGHNT, YYREEE (reference sequence). CDR3 length: 17 amino acids. CDR3 sequence: CASSSATGLASGNTIYF. CDR3 nucleotides: TGTGCCAGCAGCTCCGCTACAGGGCTAGCCTCTGGAAACACCATATATTTT.

The gene calls are TRBV11-1 and TRBJ1-1; no clear D gene. V was shortened by 2 bases and J by 1 base, with 8 bases between the two germline ends. Germline V gene lookup returns CDR1 SGHAT and CDR2 FQDESV (reference sequence). The CDR3 is made up of 14 amino acids. The CDR3 sequence: CASSLRPKNTEAFF. In DNA, the CDR3 is TGTGCCAGCAGCTTAAGACCGAAGAACACTGAAGCTTTCTTT.